This TCR beta chain came from a study of patients and donors after allogeneic stem cell transplantation. TCRdb re-derived calls from the RT-PCR reads in MiXCR, one entry per CDR3 protein. The top ten hold more than 9% of the sample, which has roughly 200,000 distinct CDR3 sequences, 38% seen once. The source material was blood, either unsorted or a sorted T cell fraction (not recorded which). This clonotype was obtained from a human donor who was either an allogeneic HSCT recipient or a stem cell or donor lymphocyte infusion donor (not recorded which). It is not recorded whose cells these are; they may come from a transplant donor.

CDR3 sequence reads: CASSPRGSNTEAFF. CDR3 bases: TGCGCCAGCAGCCCCAGGGGTTCTAACACTGAAGCTTTCTTT. V gene TRBV5-1 combines with J gene TRBJ1-1; possible D gene TRBD1, 6 bases. Trimming left V 4 bases short and J 2 bases short, with 12 bases between. The CDR3 contains 14 residues. CDR1 is SGHRS and CDR2 is YFSETQ in the germline V gene.